This T cell receptor beta chain was recovered during a study of OX40 agonist ivuxolimab in advanced cancers. Turning to this clone: Its antigen remains unknown.

Study results and caveats: In CD8+ T cells, expanded clones were on average more numerous than in CD4+.

TCRdb's table, derived via immunoSEQ multiplex PCR, lists solely in-frame clones and lacks some. The sample has fewer than 85,000 clones, over 80% seen once. This TCR was recovered from an adult with an advanced solid tumor such as melanoma, head and neck, liver or kidney cancer. The specimen comprised CD4+ or CD8+ T cells sorted from blood, sampled in a trial of the OX40 agonist ivuxolimab.

The CDR3 protein is CASSDREGIYQPQHF. CDR3 DNA sequence: TGTGCCAGCAGTGACAGGGAGGGAATTTATCAGCCCCAGCATTTT. The gene calls are TRBV6-6 and TRBJ1-5; 7 positions match TRBD1. V lost 5 bases and J lost 5; bases outside the gene matches: 9. CDR1 is MNHNY, CDR2 SVGAGI, per germline (reference sequence). The CDR3 is 15 amino acids.